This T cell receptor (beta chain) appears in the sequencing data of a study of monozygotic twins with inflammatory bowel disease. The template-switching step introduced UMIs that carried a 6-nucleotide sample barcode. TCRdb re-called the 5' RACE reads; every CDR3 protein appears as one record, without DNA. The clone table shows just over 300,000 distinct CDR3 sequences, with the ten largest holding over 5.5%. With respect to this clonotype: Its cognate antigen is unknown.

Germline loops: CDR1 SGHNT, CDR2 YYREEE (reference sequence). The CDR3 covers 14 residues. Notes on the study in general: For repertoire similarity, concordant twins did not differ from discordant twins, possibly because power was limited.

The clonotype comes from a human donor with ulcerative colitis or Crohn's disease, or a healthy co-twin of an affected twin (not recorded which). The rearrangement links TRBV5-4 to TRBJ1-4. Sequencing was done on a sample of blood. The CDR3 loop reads CASSLWAPDEKLFF.